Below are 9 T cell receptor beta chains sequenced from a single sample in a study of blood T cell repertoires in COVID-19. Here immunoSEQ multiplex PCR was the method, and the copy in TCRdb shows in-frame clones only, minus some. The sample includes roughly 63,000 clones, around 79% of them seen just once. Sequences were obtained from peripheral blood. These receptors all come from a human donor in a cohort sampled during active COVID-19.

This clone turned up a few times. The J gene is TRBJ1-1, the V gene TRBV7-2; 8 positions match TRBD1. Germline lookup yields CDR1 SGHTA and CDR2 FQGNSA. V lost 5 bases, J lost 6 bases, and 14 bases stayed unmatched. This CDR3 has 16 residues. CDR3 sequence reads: CASSQSPDRVLSEAFF. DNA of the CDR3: TGTGCCAGCAGCCAATCGCCGGACAGGGTCTTGTCTGAAGCTTTCTTT.

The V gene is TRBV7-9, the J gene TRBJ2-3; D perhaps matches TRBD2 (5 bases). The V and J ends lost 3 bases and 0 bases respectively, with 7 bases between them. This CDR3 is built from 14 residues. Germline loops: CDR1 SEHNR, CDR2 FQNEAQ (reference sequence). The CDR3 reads CASSFEGSTDTQYF. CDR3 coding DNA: TGTGCCAGCAGCTTTGAGGGAAGCACAGATACGCAGTATTTT. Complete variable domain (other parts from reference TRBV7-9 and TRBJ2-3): DTGVSQNPRHKITKRGQNVTFRCDPISEHNRLYWYRQTLGQGPEFLTYFQNEAQLEKSRLLSDRFSAERPKGSFSTLEIQRTEQGDSAMYLCASSFEGSTDTQYFGPGTRLTVL.

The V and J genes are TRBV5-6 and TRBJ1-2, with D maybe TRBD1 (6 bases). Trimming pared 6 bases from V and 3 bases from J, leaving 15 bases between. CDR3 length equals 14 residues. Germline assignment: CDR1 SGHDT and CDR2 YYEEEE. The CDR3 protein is CASTPGVLDYGYTF. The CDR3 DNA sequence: TGTGCCAGCACCCCAGGGGTTTTAGACTATGGCTACACCTTC.

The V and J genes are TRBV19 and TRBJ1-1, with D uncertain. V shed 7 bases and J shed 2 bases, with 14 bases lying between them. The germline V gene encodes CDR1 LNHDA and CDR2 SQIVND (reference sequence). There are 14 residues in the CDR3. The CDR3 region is CASKGRGSNTEAFF. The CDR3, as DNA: TGTGCCAGTAAAGGACGGGGAAGCAACACTGAAGCTTTCTTT.

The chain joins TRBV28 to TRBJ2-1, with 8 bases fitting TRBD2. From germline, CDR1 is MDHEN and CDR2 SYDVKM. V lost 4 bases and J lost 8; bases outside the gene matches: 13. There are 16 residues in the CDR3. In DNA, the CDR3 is TGTGCCAGCAGTTCGGACGGACTAGCCGGGATCGATGAGCAGTTCTTC. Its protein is CASSSDGLAGIDEQFF.

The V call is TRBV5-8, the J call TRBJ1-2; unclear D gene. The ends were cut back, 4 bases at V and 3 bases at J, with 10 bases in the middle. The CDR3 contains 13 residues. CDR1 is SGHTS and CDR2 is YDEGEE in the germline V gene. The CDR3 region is CASSPENHYGYTF. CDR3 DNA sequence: TGTGCCAGCAGCCCGGAGAACCACTATGGCTACACCTTC.

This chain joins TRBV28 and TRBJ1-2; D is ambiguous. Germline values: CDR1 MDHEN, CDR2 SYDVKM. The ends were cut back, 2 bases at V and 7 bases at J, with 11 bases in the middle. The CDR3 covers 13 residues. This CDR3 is CASSLGRAGGYTF. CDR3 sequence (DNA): TGTGCCAGCAGTTTAGGGCGGGCGGGTGGCTACACCTTC.

CDR3 bases: TGTGCCTGGAGTGTGGCCGGGATTCATTTAGCCAAAAACATTCAGTACTTC. This translates into CAWSVAGIHLAKNIQYF. This chain connects TRBV30 to TRBJ2-4; D might be TRBD2 (5 bases). Germline CDR1 reads GTSNPN; CDR2 reads SVGIG (reference sequence). The V end lost 0 bases, the J end lost 0 bases, and 15 bases lay between the germline ends. This CDR3 spans 17 amino acids.

The CDR3 region is CASSSQGPVPNEQFF. In DNA form, the CDR3 reads TGTGCCAGCAGCTCTCAGGGCCCGGTCCCCAATGAGCAGTTCTTC. The V gene is TRBV7-2, the J gene TRBJ2-1; D perhaps matches TRBD1 (5 bases). CDR3 length: 15 amino acids. The germline CDR1 and CDR2 sequences are SGHTA and FQGNSA. The V and J ends lost 4 bases and 6 bases respectively, with 16 bases between them. Full variable domain (missing parts from reference TRBV7-2 and TRBJ2-1): GAGVSQSPSNKVTEKGKDVELRCDPISGHTALYWYRQSLGQGLEFLIYFQGNSAPDKSGLPSDRFSAERTGGSVSTLTIQRTQQEDSAVYLCASSSQGPVPNEQFFGPGTRLTVL.